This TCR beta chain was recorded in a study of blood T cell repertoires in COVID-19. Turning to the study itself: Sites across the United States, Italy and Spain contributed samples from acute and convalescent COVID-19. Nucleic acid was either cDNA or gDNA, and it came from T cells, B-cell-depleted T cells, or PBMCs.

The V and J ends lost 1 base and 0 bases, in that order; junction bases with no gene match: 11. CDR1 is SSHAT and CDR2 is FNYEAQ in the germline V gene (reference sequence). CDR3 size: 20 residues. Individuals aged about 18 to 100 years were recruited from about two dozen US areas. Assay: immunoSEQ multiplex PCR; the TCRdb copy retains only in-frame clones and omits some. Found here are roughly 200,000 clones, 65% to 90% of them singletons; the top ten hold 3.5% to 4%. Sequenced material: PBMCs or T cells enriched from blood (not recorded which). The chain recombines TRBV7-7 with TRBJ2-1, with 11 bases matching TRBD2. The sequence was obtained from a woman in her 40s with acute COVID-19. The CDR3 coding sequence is TGTGCCAGCAGCTTAGAGGATACTAGCGGGAGCCCCTTCTCCTACAATGAGCAGTTCTTC. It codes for CASSLEDTSGSPFSYNEQFF.